Listed below are T cell receptor beta chains from one sample, sequenced in a study of identical twins. One entry per CDR3 protein results from TCRdb running MiXCR on the 5' RACE reads. Found here are hundreds of thousands of distinct CDR3 sequences, about 7% of them singletons; the top ten hold roughly 3.7%. These sequences were also reported in another study, on yellow fever vaccine responses in identical twins.

The material sequenced was memory (CD45RO+) T cells sorted from blood. The origin of the receptors is a young woman in good health. CDR3s include the opening cysteine and the closing phenylalanine or tryptophan. A D gene is named only where the DNA matches it firmly. Only some rows state a clone size, as once, few, many or a class for expanded clones.

>many|TRBJ2-5|NA|TRBV20-1
CSARDNPETQYF
TGCAGTGCTAGAGATAATCCAGAGACCCAGTACTTC
>NA|TRBJ2-3|NA|TRBV5-6
CASSRRVLSTDTQYF
TGTGCCAGCAGTCGTCGGGTCCTAAGCACAGATACGCAGTATTTT
>few|TRBJ2-1|TRBD1|TRBV18
CASSRTGVSYNEQFF
TGTGCCAGCTCCAGGACAGGCGTCTCCTACAATGAGCAGTTCTTC
>many|TRBJ2-1|TRBD2|TRBV4-2
CASSQDVWTSDYNEQFF
TGTGCCAGCAGCCAAGACGTCTGGACTAGCGACTACAATGAGCAGTTCTTC
>few|TRBJ2-5|NA|TRBV20-1
CSASDARGTQYF
TGCAGTGCATCGGACGCCCGGGGGACCCAGTACTTC
>many|TRBJ2-5|NA|TRBV4-1
CASSQISGTIETQYF
TGCGCCAGCAGCCAAATATCCGGGACGATTGAGACCCAGTACTTC
>many|TRBJ2-5|NA|TRBV20-1
CSARDLEVGPAAYQETQYF
TGCAGTGCTAGAGATCTCGAAGTGGGTCCAGCGGCTTACCAAGAGACCCAGTACTTC
>few|TRBJ2-4|TRBD2|TRBV9
CASSVGGGSNIQYF
TGTGCCAGCAGCGTAGGAGGCGGGAGTAACATTCAGTACTTC
>many|TRBJ1-5|NA|TRBV20-1
CSASAGSGQPQHF
TGCAGTGCTAGTGCAGGGTCTGGACAGCCCCAGCATTTT
>many|TRBJ1-5|TRBD1|TRBV20-1
CSAQGTGVNQPQHF
TGCAGTGCTCAAGGGACAGGGGTTAATCAGCCCCAGCATTTT
>many|TRBJ2-1|TRBD2|TRBV5-1
CASSRGDGSYNEQFF
TGCGCCAGCAGTCGGGGGGACGGATCCTACAATGAGCAGTTCTTC
>many|TRBJ2-1|TRBD2|TRBV12-3/TRBV12-4
CASSFSGGMGEQFF
TGTGCCAGCAGTTTTTCGGGAGGTATGGGTGAGCAGTTCTTC
>many|TRBJ1-3|NA|TRBV7-6
CASSSSGDTGNTIYF
TGTGCCAGCAGCTCTAGCGGGGACACTGGAAACACCATATATTTT
>NA|TRBJ2-2|NA|TRBV28
CASSFLGGDTGELFF
TGTGCCAGCAGTTTCCTTGGAGGGGACACCGGGGAGCTGTTTTTT
>many|TRBJ2-3|NA|TRBV12-3/TRBV12-4
CASRGGTDTQYF
TGTGCCAGCCGGGGTGGCACAGATACGCAGTATTTT
>few|TRBJ2-3|NA|TRBV7-9
CASGSHKDTQYF
TGTGCCAGCGGTTCTCACAAAGATACGCAGTATTTT
>many|TRBJ1-2|NA|TRBV12-3/TRBV12-4
CASSFGQNYGYTF
TGTGCCAGCAGTTTTGGGCAGAACTATGGCTACACCTTC
>NA|TRBJ2-1|TRBD2|TRBV4-1
CASSQVSGRGPHEQFF
TGCGCCAGCAGCCAAGTTAGCGGGAGAGGGCCCCATGAGCAGTTCTTC
>few|TRBJ2-7|NA|TRBV20-1
CSASGQPYEQYF
TGCAGTGCTAGCGGACAACCTTACGAGCAGTACTTC
>NA|TRBJ2-4|NA|TRBV27
CASRRDILAKNIQYF
TGTGCCAGCAGAAGGGACATCCTAGCCAAAAACATTCAGTACTTC
>NA|TRBJ2-5|NA|TRBV4-1
CASSPFGPQETQYF
TGCGCCAGCAGCCCCTTCGGCCCCCAAGAGACCCAGTACTTC
>NA|TRBJ2-1|TRBD1|TRBV20-1
CSAQTAGGMGEQFF
TGCAGTGCTCAGACGGCAGGGGGCATGGGTGAGCAGTTCTTC
>many|TRBJ2-3|NA|TRBV2
CASSEGGYGLGDTQYF
TGTGCCAGCAGTGAAGGAGGCTACGGCCTCGGCGATACGCAGTATTTT
>many|TRBJ2-3|NA|TRBV15
CATSRDPGGSGTDTQYF
TGTGCCACCAGCAGAGATCCCGGGGGCAGTGGCACAGATACGCAGTATTTT